Listed here are 20 T cell receptor beta chains from one sample, sequenced in a study of CD8 T cells in ankylosing spondylitis. Using its own MiXCR run on the 5' RACE reads, TCRdb lists one record per CDR3 protein. The data hold 150,000 to 200,000 distinct CDR3 sequences, with roughly 18% observed a single time. The sample comprised blood, either unsorted or a sorted T cell fraction (not recorded which). These TCRs come from a male donor aged 10-29 years with ankylosing spondylitis or in good health (not recorded which).

This clonotype was picked up many times. The rearrangement uses TRBV12-3 or TRBV12-4 and TRBJ2-5, with 12 bases lining up with TRBD2. V lost 4 bases to trimming and J lost 2 bases; unmatched junction nucleotides: 5. The CDR3 loop spans 16 amino acids. The CDR3 coding sequence is TGTGCCAGCAGTTCCCTGACTAGCGGGGGACAAGAGACCCAGTACTTC. This codes for CASSSLTSGGQETQYF.

This clonotype came up many times. The CDR3 DNA reads TGTGCCAGCAGCCAAGTGGGGACAGTCCCGAATGAAAAACTGTTTTTT. This translates into CASSQVGTVPNEKLFF. The chain uses TRBV4-2 and TRBJ1-4, with 7 nucleotides matching TRBD1. CDR3 length: 16 amino acids. V lost 1 base, J lost 5 bases, and 7 bases stayed unmatched. Per the germline V gene, CDR1 is LGHNA and CDR2 is YNFKEQ.

This clonotype was seen repeatedly, ten times or more. This sequence joins TRBV27 and TRBJ2-2; 7 bases line up with TRBD1. J was trimmed by 1 base and V by 9 bases; bases with no gene match: 5. The CDR3 is made up of 14 amino acids. CDR1 MNHEY and CDR2 SMNVEV come from the germline V gene (reference sequence). CDR3 nucleotides: TGTGCCAGTGTTGCAGGGGGGAACACCGGGGAGCTGTTTTTT. Amino acids: CASVAGGNTGELFF.

The CDR3 here is CASSLALLAGVGDTQYF. The CDR3 nucleotides are TGTGCCAGCAGCTTAGCCCTACTAGCGGGAGTGGGAGATACGCAGTATTTT. The rearrangement joins TRBV7-2 to TRBJ2-3; 11 bases are shared with TRBD2. Germline CDR1 reads SGHTA; CDR2 reads FQGNSA. This CDR3 region has 17 residues. Losses at the gene ends were 0 bases for V and 5 bases for J; bases not matched to a gene: 7.

There are many counts of this clonotype. The rearrangement joins TRBV5-5 to TRBJ2-2; D may correspond to TRBD1 or TRBD2 (5 bases each). V was pared by 4 bases and J by 3 bases, with 19 bases between. Germline CDR1 is SGHKS and CDR2 is YYEKEE (reference sequence). CDR3 length: 17 amino acids. For the CDR3, the DNA is TGTGCCAGCAGCCCTGCGGGCAGGGCAGGTCACACCGGGGAGCTGTTTTTT. It specifies CASSPAGRAGHTGELFF.

This clonotype was observed many times. The chain joins TRBV12-3 or TRBV12-4 to TRBJ2-1; no firm D call. The germline V and J ends were trimmed by 7 bases and 4 bases, with 17 bases remaining between them. The CDR3 spans 15 residues. In nucleotides, the CDR3 is TGTGCCAGCACCAAAACCGGAATCAATTACAATGAGCAGTTCTTC. This gives the protein CASTKTGINYNEQFF.

This clonotype was recorded at least ten times. The rearrangement uses TRBV12-3 or TRBV12-4 and TRBJ2-7; D is uncertain. The V end lost 6 bases, the J end lost 5 bases, and 20 bases lay between the germline ends. CDR3 length: 15 residues. The CDR3 protein is CASRALGQAPDEQYF. Written as DNA, the CDR3 is TGTGCCAGCAGGGCGCTTGGCCAGGCCCCGGACGAGCAGTACTTC.

This clonotype showed up many times. The chain is built from TRBV21-1 and TRBJ2-7; TRBD1 reflects the table's D call only, with no check against the DNA. TRBV21-1 is reported as a pseudogene. This CDR3 comprises 15 residues. The CDR3 spells CASSKAGGSSYEQYV. The CDR3, as DNA: TGTGCCAGCAGCAAAGCAGGGGGGAGCTCCTACGAGCAGTACGTC.

This clonotype has ten or more counts. The rearrangement uses TRBV12-3 or TRBV12-4 and TRBJ2-6; D possibly matches TRBD1 or TRBD2 (6 bases each). Trimming took off 2 bases at V and 2 bases at J, with 10 bases between the two ends. CDR3 length: 16 amino acids. CDR3 sequence (DNA): TGTGCCAGCAGTTTATGGGGGGCTCCTGGGGCCAACGTCCTGACTTTC. The encoded protein is CASSLWGAPGANVLTF.

V is TRBV5-6 and J is TRBJ2-1; 8 nucleotides line up with TRBD2. In germline, CDR1 is SGHDT, CDR2 YYEEEE. The CDR3 spans 15 residues. Trimming took 0 bases from V and 7 from J; bases not matched to a gene: 6. This chain's CDR3 is CASSLEQGLGNEQFF. The CDR3 nucleotides are TGTGCCAGCAGCTTGGAGCAGGGACTAGGAAATGAGCAGTTCTTC.

In its sample, this clonotype was seen many times. J is TRBJ2-6 and V is TRBV5-1; D not certain. The CDR3 covers 15 residues. V lost 4 bases to trimming and J lost 2 bases, with 10 bases between them. Germline loops: CDR1 SGHRS, CDR2 YFSETQ. The CDR3 region is CASSPEMAGANVLTF. In DNA form, the CDR3 reads TGCGCCAGCAGCCCGGAGATGGCTGGGGCCAACGTCCTGACTTTC. Drawing the rest from reference TRBV5-1 and TRBJ2-6, the complete variable domain is KAGVTQTPRYLIKTRGQQVTLSCSPISGHRSVSWYQQTPGQGLQFLFEYFSETQRNKGNFPGRFSGRQFSNSRSEMNVSTLELGDSALYLCASSPEMAGANVLTFGAGSRLTVL.

This clonotype was observed many times. The V and J genes are TRBV4-2 and TRBJ1-5; 8 nucleotides align to TRBD1. In germline, CDR1 is LGHNA, CDR2 YNFKEQ. This CDR3 spans 14 amino acids. Germline trimming cut 1 base from V and 5 bases from J; bases unmatched to any gene: 1. This CDR3 is CASSQVQGDQPQHF. CDR3 in DNA: TGTGCCAGCAGCCAAGTACAGGGGGATCAGCCCCAGCATTTT.

This chain joins TRBV18 and TRBJ2-2; D is uncertain. The CDR3 is 13 residues long. The V gene's germline CDR1 is KGHSH and CDR2 LQKENI. Trimming removed 3 bases at V and 6 bases at J, with 8 bases between. CDR3 sequence reads: CASSPPDSGELFF. The CDR3 nucleotides read TGTGCCAGCTCACCGCCCGATTCCGGGGAGCTGTTTTTT.

The table lists this clonotype with many counts. The chain joins TRBV6-5 to TRBJ2-5, with TRBD2 identical over 8 bases. J gave up 2 bases and V 0 bases, and 8 bases lay outside the gene matches. Germline CDR1 MNHEY, CDR2 SVGAGI. CDR3 size: 17 residues. The CDR3 nucleotides are TGTGCCAGCAGTTACTCGAGGGCTAGCGGGCCACAAGAGACCCAGTACTTC. Its protein product is CASSYSRASGPQETQYF.

This clonotype was counted many times. This sequence joins TRBV6-1 and TRBJ1-1; D uncertain. CDR1 is MNHNS, CDR2 SASEGT, per germline. The V and J ends lost 7 bases and 1 base respectively, with 10 bases between them. This CDR3 contains 13 residues. Here the CDR3 DNA reads TGTGCCAGCAAGGGCCGGGGGAACACTGAAGCTTTCTTT. It translates to CASKGRGNTEAFF.

In this sample, this clonotype turned up many times. The CDR3 sequence: CASSLPGQPYNEQFF. CDR3 coding DNA: TGTGCCAGCAGCTTGCCGGGACAGCCTTACAATGAGCAGTTCTTC. The rearrangement links TRBV7-8 to TRBJ2-1; 7 nucleotides align to TRBD1. In germline, CDR1 is SGHVS, CDR2 FQNEAQ. J lost 4 bases, V lost 3 bases, and 6 bases had no gene match. The CDR3 is 15 residues long.

This clonotype was counted ten times or more. The junction differs from germline at one of its ends, possibly a read error. This chain connects TRBV5-1 to TRBJ1-1, with D unresolved. The germline CDR1 and CDR2 sequences are SGHRS and YFSETQ. CDR3 length equals 11 residues. CDR3 nucleotide sequence: TGCGCCAGCAGCAGGGATACAGCAACCTTTTTT. Translating gives CASSRDTATFF.

This clonotype has at least ten counts. This chain links TRBV3-1 with TRBJ1-3; D unresolved. V was pared by 4 bases and J by 4 bases, with 8 bases between. CDR3 length equals 13 residues. The V gene's germline CDR1 is LGHDT and CDR2 YNNKEL (reference sequence). CDR3 amino acids: CASSPRSGNTIYF. The CDR3 DNA follows: TGTGCCAGCAGCCCTCGATCGGGAAACACCATATATTTT.

The sample holds a few counts of this clonotype. The chain combines TRBV12-3 or TRBV12-4 with TRBJ2-7; a possible D gene is TRBD2 (5 bases). V lost 6 bases, J lost 2 bases, and 14 bases lay in between. This CDR3 has 14 residues. CDR3 coding DNA: TGTGCCAGCAGACCGGCCGGGGTAACCTACGAGCAGTACTTC. Encoded protein: CASRPAGVTYEQYF.

At least ten counts were recorded for this clonotype. The chain is built from TRBV15 and TRBJ2-2; 9 bases line up with TRBD1. This CDR3 is built from 17 residues. With V trimmed by 4 bases and J by 1 base, 7 bases remained unmatched. Germline loops: CDR1 LNHNV, CDR2 YYDKDF (reference sequence). CDR3 region: CATSKDRGDKNTGELFF. CDR3 sequence (DNA): TGTGCCACCAGCAAGGACAGGGGAGACAAGAACACCGGGGAGCTGTTTTTT.